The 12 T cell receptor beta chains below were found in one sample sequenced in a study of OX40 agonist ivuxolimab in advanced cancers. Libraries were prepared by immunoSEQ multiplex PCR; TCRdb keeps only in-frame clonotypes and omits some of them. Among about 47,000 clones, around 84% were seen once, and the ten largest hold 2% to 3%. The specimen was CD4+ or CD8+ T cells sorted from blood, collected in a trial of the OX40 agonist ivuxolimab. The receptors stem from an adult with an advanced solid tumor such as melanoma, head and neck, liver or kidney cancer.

This CDR3 reads CAIRGLAVTDTQYF. The CDR3, as DNA: TGTGCCATCAGGGGACTAGCGGTCACAGATACGCAGTATTTT. The chain has TRBV10-3 and TRBJ2-3, with 11 nucleotides matching TRBD2. The CDR3 covers 14 residues. The germline CDR1 and CDR2 sequences are ENHRY and SYGVKD. The J segment lost 2 bases and the V segment lost 6 bases, leaving 1 base of the junction unmatched.

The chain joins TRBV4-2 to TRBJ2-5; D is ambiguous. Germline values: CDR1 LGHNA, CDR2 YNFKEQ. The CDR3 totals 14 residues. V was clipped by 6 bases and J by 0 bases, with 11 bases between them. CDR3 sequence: CASSWGRDQETQYF. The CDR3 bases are TGTGCCAGCAGTTGGGGTCGAGACCAAGAGACCCAGTACTTC.

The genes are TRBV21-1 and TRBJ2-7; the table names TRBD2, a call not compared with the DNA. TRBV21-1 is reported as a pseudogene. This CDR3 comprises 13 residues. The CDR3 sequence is CASSRRAGDEQYF. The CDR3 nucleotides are TGTGCCAGCAGCCGGCGGGCGGGCGACGAGCAGTACTTC.

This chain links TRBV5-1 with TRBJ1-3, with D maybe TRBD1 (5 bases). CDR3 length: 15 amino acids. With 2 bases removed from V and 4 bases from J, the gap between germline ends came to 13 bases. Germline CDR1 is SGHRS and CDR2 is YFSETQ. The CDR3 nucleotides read TGCGCCAGCAGCTTCGGGGCCCAGGAGGGAAACACCATATATTTT. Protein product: CASSFGAQEGNTIYF.

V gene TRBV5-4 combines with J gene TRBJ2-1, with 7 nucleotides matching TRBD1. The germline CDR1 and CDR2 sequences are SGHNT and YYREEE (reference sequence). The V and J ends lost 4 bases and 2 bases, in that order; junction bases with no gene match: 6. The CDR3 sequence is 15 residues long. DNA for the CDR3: TGTGCCAGCAGCGCCGGGACAGAAGCCTACAATGAGCAGTTCTTC. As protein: CASSAGTEAYNEQFF.

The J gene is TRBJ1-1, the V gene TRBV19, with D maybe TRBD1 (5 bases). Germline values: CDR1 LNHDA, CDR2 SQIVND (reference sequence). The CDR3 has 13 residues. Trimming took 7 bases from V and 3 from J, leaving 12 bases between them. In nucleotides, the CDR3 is TGTGCCAGTATATCAGGGAGGTACACTGAAGCTTTCTTT. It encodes CASISGRYTEAFF. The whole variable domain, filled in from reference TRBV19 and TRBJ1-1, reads DGGITQSPKYLFRKEGQNVTLSCEQNLNHDAMYWYRQDPGQGLRLIYYSQIVNDFQKGDIAEGYSVSREKKESFPLTVTSAQKNPTAFYLCASISGRYTEAFFGQGTRLTVV.

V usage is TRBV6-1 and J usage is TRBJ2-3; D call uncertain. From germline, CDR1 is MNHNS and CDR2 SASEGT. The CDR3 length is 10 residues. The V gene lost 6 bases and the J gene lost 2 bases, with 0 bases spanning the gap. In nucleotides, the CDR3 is TGTGCCAGCAGCACAGATACGCAGTATTTT. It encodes CASSTDTQYF.

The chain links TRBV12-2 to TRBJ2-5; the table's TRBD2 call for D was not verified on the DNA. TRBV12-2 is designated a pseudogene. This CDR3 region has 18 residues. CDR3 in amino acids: CASRSGGVGSAFLETQYF. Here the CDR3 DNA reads TGTGCAAGTCGCTCCGGCGGGGTAGGATCCGCCTTCTTGGAGACCCAGTACTTC.

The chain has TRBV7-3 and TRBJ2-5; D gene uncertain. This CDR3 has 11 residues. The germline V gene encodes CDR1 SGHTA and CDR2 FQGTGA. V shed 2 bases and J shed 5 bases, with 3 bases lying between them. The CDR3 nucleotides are TGTGCCAGCAGCTTAGTCGAGACCCAGTACTTC. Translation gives CASSLVETQYF.

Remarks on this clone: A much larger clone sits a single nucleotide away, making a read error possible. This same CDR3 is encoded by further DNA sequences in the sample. The CDR3 here is CASSSSTGGGGGYTF. The CDR3 DNA is TGTGCCAGCAGTTCGTCGACCGGGGGCGGGGGAGGCTACACCTTC. The chain links TRBV28 to TRBJ1-2; D might be TRBD1 (6 bases). The CDR3 length is 15 residues. Per the germline V gene, CDR1 is MDHEN and CDR2 is SYDVKM. The V end lost 4 bases, the J end lost 8 bases, and 20 bases lay between the germline ends.

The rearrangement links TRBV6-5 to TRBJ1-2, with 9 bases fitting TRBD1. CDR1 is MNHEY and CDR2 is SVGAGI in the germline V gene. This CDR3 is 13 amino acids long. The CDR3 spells CAITGGQGYGYTF. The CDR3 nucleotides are TGTGCGATTACAGGGGGCCAGGGGTATGGCTACACCTTC.

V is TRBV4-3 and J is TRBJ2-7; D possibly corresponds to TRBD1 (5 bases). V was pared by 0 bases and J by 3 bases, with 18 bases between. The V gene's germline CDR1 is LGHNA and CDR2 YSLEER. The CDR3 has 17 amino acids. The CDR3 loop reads CASSQDYHGHTLYEQYF. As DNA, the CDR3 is TGCGCCAGCAGCCAAGACTATCACGGACATACACTCTACGAGCAGTACTTC.